The following is a TCR beta chain sequence with its context. The specificity of this receptor is unknown. Base-call qualities are not available, and no considerably larger clone is one nucleotide away. This sample is drawn from a study of T cell responses to AZD1222 COVID-19 vaccine listed by TCRdb under 2021. As for the study more broadly: A total of over 230 trial participants underwent TCR sequencing, of whom some 200 had received two doses of AZD1222 and some 25 had received two doses of the MenACWY control vaccine. Trial participants were enrolled by age into 18-55, 56-69 and 70-plus year subgroups, with 148, 28 and 57 TCR-sequenced participants respectively. The paper as a whole reports these results and caveats: No day 14 peak-response samples were available, so repertoires were characterized only after the peak T cell response. Spike-specific TCR breadth and depth rose significantly after two AZD1222 doses compared with day 0 and with MenACWY recipients. Conclusions about previously exposed vaccinees are limited, since just six or seven AZD1222 recipients were seropositive for SARS-CoV-2 at baseline. The whole spike protein was spanned by vaccine-associated CD4 TCRs, and dominant responses were seen in regions 160-218 and 743-854. The 56-69-year group was small, and its depth increase did not reach significance, likely because of low power. Most participants were white British and females outnumbered males, and the authors suggested that clonal diversity may have been underestimated. Nearly half of unique spike-specific TCRs reportedly recognized epitopes outside regions mutated in the B.1.351 and B.1.1.7 variants.

The time point label, as the study defines it: baseline before first vaccination. This sample's treatment or condition label indicates: meningococcal conjugate vaccine given as trial control. The vaccinee samples were drawn from two UK trials, COV001 and COV002, one of which was a single-blind randomized controlled phase 2/3 trial testing AZD1222 (ChAdOx1 nCoV-19) in healthy adults. For TCRbeta chain sequencing, PBMC samples were collected from trial participants at day 0 and at day 28 after the second dose. The germline V gene (reference sequence) provides CDR1 SEHNR and CDR2 FQNEAQ. The CDR3 numbers 12 residues from cysteine through phenylalanine. The CDR3 DNA has 36 bases and is translated from base 1. V and J lose 5 bases and 5 bases, and a span of 7 bases separates them. The CDR3 regions of human TCRbeta chains were analyzed by immunosequencing. Per the source publication's procedure: Repertoire TCRs were matched against a reference library of SARS-CoV-2-specific TCRs generated with the MIRA antigen-specificity platform. Breadth was defined as the fraction of unique TCRs that were SARS-CoV-2-associated. Depth was defined as the fraction of total T cells that were SARS-CoV-2-associated. Using the MIRA data, every spike-specific TCR was mapped to the spike region that the TCR reacted to and assigned to either a CD4 or a CD8 class. Log10-transformed breadth and depth values were compared by one-way ANOVA with Sidak's multiple comparisons tests. Imported from immuneACCESS, the table was reduced by TCRdb to in-frame sequences with V and J called. These copies leave out some clones; in studies compared against another copy, an unresolved V gene accounts for under half, and the cause of the remainder is not known. The D gene and trimming were derived from the DNA, and the V and J assignments and clone size from that table. The sample table contains some 120,000 clones; only one count was recorded for around 89% of them. The leading ten clones occupy over 8.5% of the sample.

This sequence originates from an adult in good health. This specimen was peripheral blood, taken on day 0 of MenACWY control vaccination. The rearrangement joined TRBV7-9 to TRBJ2-1; the D segment cannot be called with confidence. The nucleotide sequence is TGTGCCAGCAGCCAGGACCACAATGAGCAGTTCTTC. This encodes CASSQDHNEQFF. The entire variable domain, with the stretches around the CDR3 drawn from the reference TRBV7-9 and TRBJ2-1 proteins, is DTGVSQNPRHKITKRGQNVTFRCDPISEHNRLYWYRQTLGQGPEFLTYFQNEAQLEKSRLLSDRFSAERPKGSFSTLEIQRTEQGDSAMYLCASSQDHNEQFFGPGTRLTVL.